This TCR beta chain stems from a study of CXCR3-negative and CXCR3-positive naive CD8 T cells. At the level of the study: The study obtained 140 million or so TRB reads, about 1.5 +/- 0.3 million per library. Overall study findings and caveats: Upon cryopreservation, CXCR3 expression partially decreased, and most assays used fresh PBMCs. More hydrophobic TRB CDR3s occurred in CXCR3-positive than in CXCR3-negative naive cells. Naive subsets were similarly diverse, while memory CD8+ repertoires were much less diverse.

A remark on this clonotype: The antigen remains undetermined.

Researchers prepared the TRB cDNA libraries using 5' RACE with UMI labels. Reprocessing the 5' RACE reads, TCRdb reports a single entry for every CDR3 protein and omits DNA. The record lists tens of thousands of distinct CDR3 sequences, of which the ten most abundant hold almost 0.55%. The CDR3 spans 15 residues. Per germline, CDR1 ENHRY and CDR2 SYGVKD. Identification of naive CD8+ T cells rested on CD45RO-CCR7+CD27+CD95- status. The clonotype was recovered from a human donor in good health. Some clones in this sample may be carry-over from other donors' samples. The specimen sequenced was naive CXCR3+ CD8+ T cells from blood. The subset is: CD45RO-CCR7+CD27+CD95- naive CD8+ T cells expressing CXCR3 (TNR3+). The chain links TRBV10-3 to TRBJ2-7; the D gene TCRdb calls, TRBD1, cannot be checked with no DNA. The chain's CDR3 is CAISGNRDRLYEQYF.